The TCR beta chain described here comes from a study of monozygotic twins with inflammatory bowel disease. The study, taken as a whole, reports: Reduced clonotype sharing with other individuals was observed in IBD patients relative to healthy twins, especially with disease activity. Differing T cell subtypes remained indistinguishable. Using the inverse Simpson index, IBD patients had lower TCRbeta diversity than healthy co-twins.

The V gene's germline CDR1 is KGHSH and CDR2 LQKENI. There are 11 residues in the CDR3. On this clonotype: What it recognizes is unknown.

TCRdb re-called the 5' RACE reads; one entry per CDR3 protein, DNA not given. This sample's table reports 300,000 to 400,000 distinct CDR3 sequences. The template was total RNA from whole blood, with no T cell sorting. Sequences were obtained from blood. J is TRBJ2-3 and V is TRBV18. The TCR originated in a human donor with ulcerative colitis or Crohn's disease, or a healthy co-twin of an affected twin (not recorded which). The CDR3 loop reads CASSPLDTQYF.